This TCR beta chain was captured in a study of blood T cell repertoires in COVID-19. Across the study: Acute-phase and convalescent COVID-19 samples originated in the United States, Italy and Spain. PBMCs, B-cell-depleted T cells, or T cells provided the cDNA or gDNA that made up the material.

Germline values: CDR1 SGHTA, CDR2 FQGNSA. CDR3 length: 13 residues. Trimming pared 7 bases from V and 2 bases from J, leaving 12 bases between. Assignment of participants to cohorts was predicated upon participant-reported clinical history. Repertoires were generated with immunoSEQ multiplex PCR, while TCRdb's copy carries only in-frame clones and drops some. The repertoire holds approximately 500,000 clones, with roughly 90% as singletons. This clone was observed a handful of times. The receptor was isolated from a woman between 40 and 55 years old who had recovered from COVID-19. The sequenced sample consisted of PBMCs or T cells enriched from blood (not recorded which). The chain joins TRBV7-2 to TRBJ2-7; a possible D gene is TRBD1 (5 bases). CDR3 DNA: TGTGCCAGCAATAGGGGTCTCACCTACGAGCAGTACTTC. As protein: CASNRGLTYEQYF.